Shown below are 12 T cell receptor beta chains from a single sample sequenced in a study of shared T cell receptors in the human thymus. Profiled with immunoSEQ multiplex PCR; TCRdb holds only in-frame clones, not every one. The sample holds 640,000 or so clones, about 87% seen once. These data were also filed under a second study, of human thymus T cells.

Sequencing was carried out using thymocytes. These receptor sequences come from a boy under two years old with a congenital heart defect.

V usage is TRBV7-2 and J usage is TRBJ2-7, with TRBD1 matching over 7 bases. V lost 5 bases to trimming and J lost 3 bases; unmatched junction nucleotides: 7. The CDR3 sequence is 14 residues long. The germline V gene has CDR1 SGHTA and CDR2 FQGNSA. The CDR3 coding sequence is TGTGCCAGCAGCCCGGACAGGCCAGGCTACGAGCAGTACTTC. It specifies CASSPDRPGYEQYF.

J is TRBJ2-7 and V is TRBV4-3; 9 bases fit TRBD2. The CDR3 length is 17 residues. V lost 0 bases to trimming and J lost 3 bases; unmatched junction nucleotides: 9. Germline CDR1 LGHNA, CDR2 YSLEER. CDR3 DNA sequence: TGCGCCAGCAGCCAAGAACACGACGTAGCGGGGGTCTACGAGCAGTACTTC. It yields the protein CASSQEHDVAGVYEQYF.

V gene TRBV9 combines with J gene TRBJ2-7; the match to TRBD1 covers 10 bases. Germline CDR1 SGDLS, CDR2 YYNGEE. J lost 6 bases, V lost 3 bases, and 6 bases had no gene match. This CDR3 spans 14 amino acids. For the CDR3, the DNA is TGTGCCAGCAGCGCCCGGGACAGGGGCGGCGAGCAGTACTTC. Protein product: CASSARDRGGEQYF.

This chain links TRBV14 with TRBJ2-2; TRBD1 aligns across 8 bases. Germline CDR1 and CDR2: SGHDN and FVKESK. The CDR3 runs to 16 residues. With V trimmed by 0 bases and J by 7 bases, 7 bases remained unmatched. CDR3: CASSQETDRDGGELFF. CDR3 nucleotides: TGTGCCAGCAGCCAAGAAACGGACAGGGATGGCGGGGAGCTGTTTTTT.

The CDR3 nucleotides read TGTGCCACCAGCAGAGATCAGGGAGACAGGGACTCCTACGAGCAGTACTTC. This gives the protein CATSRDQGDRDSYEQYF. The genes are TRBV15 and TRBJ2-7; 7 bases agree with TRBD1. The trim removed 0 bases at V and 0 bases at J, leaving 8 bases unmatched. The V gene's germline CDR1 is LNHNV and CDR2 YYDKDF (reference sequence). The CDR3 spans 17 residues.

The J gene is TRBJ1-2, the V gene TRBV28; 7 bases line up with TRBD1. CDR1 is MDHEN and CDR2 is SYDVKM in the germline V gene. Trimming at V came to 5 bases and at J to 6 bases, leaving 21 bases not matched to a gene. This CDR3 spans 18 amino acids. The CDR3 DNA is TGTGCCAGCAGTCCCCATGGACAGGAGAGCCCTCCTTACGATGGCTACACCTTC. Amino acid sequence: CASSPHGQESPPYDGYTF.

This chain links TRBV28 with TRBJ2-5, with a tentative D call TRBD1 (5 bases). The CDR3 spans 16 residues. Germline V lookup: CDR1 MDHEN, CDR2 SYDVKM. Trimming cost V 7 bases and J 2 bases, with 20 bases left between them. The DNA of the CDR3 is TGTGCCAGCACAGGGCGTGCTACAACCTCACAAGAGACCCAGTACTTC. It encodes CASTGRATTSQETQYF. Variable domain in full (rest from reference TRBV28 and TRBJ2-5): DVKVTQSSRYLVKRTGEKVFLECVQDMDHENMFWYRQDPGLGLRLIYFSYDVKMKEKGDIPEGYSVSREKKERFSLILESASTNQTSMYLCASTGRATTSQETQYFGPGTRLLVL.

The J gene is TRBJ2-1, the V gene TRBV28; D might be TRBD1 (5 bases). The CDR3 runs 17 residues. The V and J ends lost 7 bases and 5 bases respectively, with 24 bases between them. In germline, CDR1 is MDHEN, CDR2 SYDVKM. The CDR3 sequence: CASKISTDILGDNEQFF. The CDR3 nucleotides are TGTGCCAGCAAGATCTCCACGGACATCCTCGGAGACAATGAGCAGTTCTTC.

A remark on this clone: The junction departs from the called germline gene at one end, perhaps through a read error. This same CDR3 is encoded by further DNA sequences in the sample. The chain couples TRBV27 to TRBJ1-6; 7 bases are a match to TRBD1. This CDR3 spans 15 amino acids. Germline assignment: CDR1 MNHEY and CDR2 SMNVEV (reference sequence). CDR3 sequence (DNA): TGTGCCAGCAGAAAACCGGGACAGCTTAATTCCCCCCTCCACTTT. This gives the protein CASRKPGQLNSPLHF.

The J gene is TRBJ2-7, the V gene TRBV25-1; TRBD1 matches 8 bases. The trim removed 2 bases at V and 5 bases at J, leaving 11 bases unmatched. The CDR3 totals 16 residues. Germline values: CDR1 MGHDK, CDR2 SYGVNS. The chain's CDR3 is CASSEGHAGGRNEQYF. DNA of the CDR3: TGTGCCAGCAGTGAAGGGCACGCAGGGGGCAGGAACGAGCAGTACTTC.

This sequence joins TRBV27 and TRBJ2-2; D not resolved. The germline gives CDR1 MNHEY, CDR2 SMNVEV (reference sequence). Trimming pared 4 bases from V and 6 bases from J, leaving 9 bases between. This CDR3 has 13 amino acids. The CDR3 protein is CASSYGVAGELFF. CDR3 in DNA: TGTGCCAGCAGTTATGGAGTAGCCGGGGAGCTGTTTTTT.

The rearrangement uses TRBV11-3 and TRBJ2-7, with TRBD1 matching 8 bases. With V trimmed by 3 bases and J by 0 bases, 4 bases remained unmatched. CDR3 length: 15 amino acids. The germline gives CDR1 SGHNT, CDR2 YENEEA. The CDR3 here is CASSFSGQDSYEQYF. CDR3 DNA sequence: TGTGCCAGCAGCTTCTCGGGACAGGACTCCTACGAGCAGTACTTC.